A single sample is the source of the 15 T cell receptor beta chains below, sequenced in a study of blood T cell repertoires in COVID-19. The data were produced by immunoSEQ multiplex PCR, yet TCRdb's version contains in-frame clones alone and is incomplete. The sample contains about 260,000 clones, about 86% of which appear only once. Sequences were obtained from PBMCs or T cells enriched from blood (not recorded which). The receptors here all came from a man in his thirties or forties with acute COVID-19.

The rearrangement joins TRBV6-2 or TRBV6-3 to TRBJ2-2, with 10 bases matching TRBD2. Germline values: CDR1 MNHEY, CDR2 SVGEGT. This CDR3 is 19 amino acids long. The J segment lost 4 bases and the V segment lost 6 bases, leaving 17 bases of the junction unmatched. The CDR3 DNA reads TGTGCCAGCAGCCTGGGACACCCGGGACTAGCGTCGAGCACCGGGGAGCTGTTTTTT. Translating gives CASSLGHPGLASSTGELFF.

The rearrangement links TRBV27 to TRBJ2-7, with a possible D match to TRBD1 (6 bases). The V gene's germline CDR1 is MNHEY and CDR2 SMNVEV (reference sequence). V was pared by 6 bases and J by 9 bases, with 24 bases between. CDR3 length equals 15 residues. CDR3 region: CASRPRGNRVLGQYV. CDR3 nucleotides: TGTGCCAGCAGGCCCCGCGGAAACAGGGTTCTGGGGCAGTACGTC.

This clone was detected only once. The CDR3 reads CATSRVTISSTDTQYF. The CDR3 DNA reads TGTGCCACCAGCAGAGTAACTATATCTAGCACAGATACGCAGTATTTT. The chain has TRBV15 and TRBJ2-3; D is unclear. The CDR3 totals 16 residues. The germline V gene has CDR1 LNHNV and CDR2 YYDKDF (reference sequence). Deletions cut 1 base from V and 0 bases from J, with 11 bases between.

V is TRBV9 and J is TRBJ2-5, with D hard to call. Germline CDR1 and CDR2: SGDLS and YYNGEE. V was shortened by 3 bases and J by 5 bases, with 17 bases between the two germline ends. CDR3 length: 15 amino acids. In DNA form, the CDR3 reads TGTGCCAGCAGCGAATCCAGTCTAGGATACGAGACCCAGTACTTC. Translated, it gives CASSESSLGYETQYF.

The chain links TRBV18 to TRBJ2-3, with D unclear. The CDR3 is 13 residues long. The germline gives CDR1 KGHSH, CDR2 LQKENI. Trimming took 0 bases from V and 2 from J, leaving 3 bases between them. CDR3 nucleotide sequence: TGTGCCAGCTCACCACCGGCCACAGATACGCAGTATTTT. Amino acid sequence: CASSPPATDTQYF.

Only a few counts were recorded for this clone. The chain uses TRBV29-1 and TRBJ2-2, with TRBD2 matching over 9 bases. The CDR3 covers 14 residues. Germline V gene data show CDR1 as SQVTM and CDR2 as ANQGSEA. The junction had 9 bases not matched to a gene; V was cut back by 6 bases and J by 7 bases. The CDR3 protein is CSVYLAGAGGELFF. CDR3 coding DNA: TGCAGCGTGTACTTAGCGGGAGCCGGCGGGGAGCTGTTTTTT.

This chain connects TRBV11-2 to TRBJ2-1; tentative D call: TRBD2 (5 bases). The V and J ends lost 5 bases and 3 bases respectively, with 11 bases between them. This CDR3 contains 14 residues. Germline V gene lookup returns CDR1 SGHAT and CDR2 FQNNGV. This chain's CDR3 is CASSQTRGYNEQFF. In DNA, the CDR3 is TGTGCCAGCAGCCAAACCCGGGGCTACAATGAGCAGTTCTTC.

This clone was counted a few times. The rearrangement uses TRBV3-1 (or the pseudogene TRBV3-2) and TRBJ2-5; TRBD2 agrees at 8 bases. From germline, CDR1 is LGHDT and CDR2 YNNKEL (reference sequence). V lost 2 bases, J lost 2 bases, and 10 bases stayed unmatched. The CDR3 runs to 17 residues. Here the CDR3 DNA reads TGTGCCAGCAGCCAAAATGTACCGGGCGGGGGGCAAGAGACCCAGTACTTC. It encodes CASSQNVPGGGQETQYF.

CDR3 in amino acids: CASRPPSGGQYF. The CDR3 DNA reads as TGTGCCAGCAGACCCCCTAGCGGGGGTCAGTACTTC. The J gene is TRBJ2-4, the V gene TRBV6-5, with 10 bases fitting TRBD2. Germline V gene lookup returns CDR1 MNHEY and CDR2 SVGAGI. CDR3 length: 12 residues. The junction had 5 bases not matched to a gene; V was cut back by 6 bases and J by 12 bases.

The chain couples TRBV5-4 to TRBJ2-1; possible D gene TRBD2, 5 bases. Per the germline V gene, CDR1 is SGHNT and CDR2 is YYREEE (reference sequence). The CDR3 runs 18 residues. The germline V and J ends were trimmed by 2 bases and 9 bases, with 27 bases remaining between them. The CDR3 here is CASSFPLAGPHGMSEQFF. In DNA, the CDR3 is TGTGCCAGCAGCTTCCCCCTGGCGGGCCCTCATGGTATGAGTGAGCAGTTCTTC.

Here the CDR3 reads CASSWRGAGQETQYF. The CDR3 DNA sequence: TGTGCCAGTAGTTGGCGGGGGGCGGGGCAAGAGACCCAGTACTTC. V usage is TRBV19 and J usage is TRBJ2-5, with 8 bases identical to TRBD2. Germline V lookup: CDR1 LNHDA, CDR2 SQIVND (reference sequence). This CDR3 region has 15 residues. J lost 2 bases, V lost 5 bases, and 7 bases had no gene match. Full variable domain (rest looked up from reference TRBV19 and TRBJ2-5): DGGITQSPKYLFRKEGQNVTLSCEQNLNHDAMYWYRQDPGQGLRLIYYSQIVNDFQKGDIAEGYSVSREKKESFPLTVTSAQKNPTAFYLCASSWRGAGQETQYFGPGTRLLVL.

CDR3 region: CASSQTGGMGNYGYTF. Written as DNA, the CDR3 is TGTGCCAGCAGCCAAACAGGGGGCATGGGGAACTATGGCTACACCTTC. V and J are TRBV3-1 (or the pseudogene TRBV3-2) and TRBJ1-2; 9 positions match TRBD1. CDR3 size: 16 residues. V gave up 2 bases and J gave up 2 bases; unmatched junction bases: 6. Germline V gives CDR1 LGHDT, CDR2 YNNKEL (reference sequence).

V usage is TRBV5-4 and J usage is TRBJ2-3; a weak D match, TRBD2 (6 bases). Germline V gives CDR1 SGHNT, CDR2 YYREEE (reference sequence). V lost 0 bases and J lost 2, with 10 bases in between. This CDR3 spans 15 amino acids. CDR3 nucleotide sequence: TGTGCCAGCAGCTTGGGGGGCGGGAACACAGATACGCAGTATTTT. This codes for CASSLGGGNTDTQYF.

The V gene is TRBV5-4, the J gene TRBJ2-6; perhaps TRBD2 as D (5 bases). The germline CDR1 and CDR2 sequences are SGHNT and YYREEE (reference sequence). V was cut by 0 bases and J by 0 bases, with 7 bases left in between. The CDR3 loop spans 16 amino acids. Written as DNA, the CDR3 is TGTGCCAGCAGCTTGGCACGGGGCTCTGGGGCCAACGTCCTGACTTTC. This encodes CASSLARGSGANVLTF. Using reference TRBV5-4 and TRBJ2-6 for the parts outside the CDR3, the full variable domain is ETGVTQSPTHLIKTRGQQVTLRCSSQSGHNTVSWYQQALGQGPQFIFQYYREEENGRGNFPPRFSGLQFPNYSSELNVNALELDDSALYLCASSLARGSGANVLTFGAGSRLTVL.

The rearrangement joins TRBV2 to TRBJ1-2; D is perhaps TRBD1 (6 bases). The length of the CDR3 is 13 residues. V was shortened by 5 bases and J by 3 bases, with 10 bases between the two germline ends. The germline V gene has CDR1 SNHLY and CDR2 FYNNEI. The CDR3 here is CASSPNRDYGYTF. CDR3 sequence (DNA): TGTGCCAGCAGTCCCAACAGGGACTATGGCTACACCTTC.